A single sample gave rise to the 12 T cell receptor beta chains below, sequenced in a study of cytomegalovirus exposure and HLA in healthy donors. PCR involved 60 Vbeta and 13 Jbeta primers. Profiling relied on immunoSEQ multiplex PCR, and the TCRdb table lists in-frame clones only, not all of them. This table holds under 200,000 clones, about four fifths found once. Sample: PBMCs. These receptors all come from a young woman in good health and CMV-seronegative.

This clone was recorded only once. The gene calls are TRBV7-9 and TRBJ2-1, with TRBD1 identical over 10 bases. The CDR3 sequence is 15 residues long. CDR1 and CDR2 from the germline V gene are SEHNR and FQNEAQ (reference sequence). Unmatched junction bases numbered 7, after V lost 4 bases and J lost 7 bases. The chain's CDR3 is CASSSGTGVGNEQFF. For the CDR3, the DNA is TGTGCCAGCAGCTCCGGGACAGGGGTGGGGAATGAGCAGTTCTTC.

The sample holds one count of this clone. The rearrangement joins TRBV7-6 to TRBJ1-3; D gene uncertain. The germline V gene encodes CDR1 SGHVS and CDR2 FNYEAQ. CDR3 size: 16 residues. Trimming removed 5 bases from V and 0 bases from J, with 14 bases in between. The CDR3 is CASSSGLESSGNTIYF. CDR3 nucleotides: TGTGCCAGCAGCAGTGGACTGGAGAGCTCTGGAAACACCATATATTTT.

The chain uses TRBV11-2 and TRBJ2-3; 7 positions match TRBD2. Trimming at V came to 8 bases and at J to 2 bases, leaving 10 bases not matched to a gene. There are 15 residues in the CDR3. CDR1 is SGHAT and CDR2 is FQNNGV in the germline V gene. The CDR3 sequence is CASGPEGGATDTQYF. In nucleotides, the CDR3 is TGTGCCAGCGGGCCTGAGGGAGGGGCCACAGATACGCAGTATTTT. Complete variable domain (other parts from reference TRBV11-2 and TRBJ2-3): EAGVAQSPRYKIIEKRQSVAFWCNPISGHATLYWYQQILGQGPKLLIQFQNNGVVDDSQLPKDRFSAERLKGVDSTLKIQPAKLEDSAVYLCASGPEGGATDTQYFGPGTRLTVL.

CDR3 coding DNA: TGTGCCAGCAGCCTCGACAGGGGTGGACTAGCGGGAAGCACCGGGGAGCTGTTTTTT. This sequence encodes CASSLDRGGLAGSTGELFF. The J gene is TRBJ2-2, the V gene TRBV13; 12 bases fit TRBD2. V dropped 5 bases and J dropped 4; count of bases not matched to a gene: 14. Looked up from germline, CDR1 is PRHDT and CDR2 is FYEKMQ (reference sequence). This CDR3 region has 19 residues. The whole variable domain, filled in from reference TRBV13 and TRBJ2-2, reads AAGVIQSPRHLIKEKRETATLKCYPIPRHDTVYWYQQGPGQDPQFLISFYEKMQSDKGSIPDRFSAQQFSDYHSELNMSSLELGDSALYFCASSLDRGGLAGSTGELFFGEGSRLTVL.

The CDR3 loop reads CSVGAAAPEAFF. The CDR3 DNA is TGCAGCGTTGGAGCTGCGGCGCCTGAAGCTTTCTTT. The V gene is TRBV29-1, the J gene TRBJ1-1; D remains ambiguous. The ends were cut back, 4 bases at V and 6 bases at J, with 12 bases in the middle. The CDR3 totals 12 residues. The germline gives CDR1 SQVTM, CDR2 ANQGSEA.

This chain connects TRBV11-2 to TRBJ2-2, with TRBD2 identical over 7 bases. J lost 5 bases, V lost 8 bases, and 2 bases had no gene match. Germline V gene sequence: CDR1 SGHAT, CDR2 FQNNGV. The CDR3 has 12 residues. CDR3 region: CASPRGTGELFF. In DNA form, the CDR3 reads TGTGCCAGCCCGCGGGGGACCGGGGAGCTGTTTTTT.

This sequence joins TRBV20-1 and TRBJ2-3; D not resolved. Germline V CDR1 and CDR2: DFQATT, SNEGSKA (reference sequence). Trimming removed 6 bases from V and 7 bases from J, with 5 bases in between. The CDR3 is made up of 9 amino acids. The CDR3 sequence is CSAGYTQYF. For the CDR3, the DNA is TGCAGTGCCGGGTATACGCAGTATTTT.

The CDR3 sequence is CASSLFGTSGKNEQFF. In DNA, the CDR3 is TGTGCCAGCAGCTTGTTCGGGACTAGCGGGAAGAATGAGCAGTTCTTC. The genes are TRBV5-4 and TRBJ2-1, with 13 bases fitting TRBD2. The CDR3 covers 16 residues. Per the germline V gene, CDR1 is SGHNT and CDR2 is YYREEE (reference sequence). The V and J ends lost 1 base and 7 bases, in that order; junction bases with no gene match: 5.

The V gene is TRBV5-1, the J gene TRBJ1-3, with TRBD1 as a possible D gene (6 bases). Germline-derived CDR1 and CDR2 are SGHRS and YFSETQ. The CDR3 consists of 17 residues. Deletions cut 5 bases from V and 0 bases from J, with 18 bases between. CDR3 sequence reads: CASSRGGYLTSGNTIYF. The CDR3 DNA follows: TGCGCCAGCAGTAGGGGGGGATACCTTACCTCTGGAAACACCATATATTTT. Variable domain in full (rest from reference TRBV5-1 and TRBJ1-3): KAGVTQTPRYLIKTRGQQVTLSCSPISGHRSVSWYQQTPGQGLQFLFEYFSETQRNKGNFPGRFSGRQFSNSRSEMNVSTLELGDSALYLCASSRGGYLTSGNTIYFGEGSWLTVV.

The gene calls are TRBV6-6 and TRBJ1-2; a possible D gene is TRBD1 (6 bases). This CDR3 is built from 14 residues. CDR1 MNHNY and CDR2 SVGAGI come from the germline V gene (reference sequence). Trimming pared 7 bases from V and 2 bases from J, leaving 14 bases between. The CDR3 loop is CASKQTGQNYGYTF. The CDR3 DNA reads TGTGCCAGCAAGCAGACGGGACAAAACTATGGCTACACCTTC.

V usage is TRBV29-1 and J usage is TRBJ2-1; 8 nucleotides align to TRBD2. This CDR3 is 16 amino acids long. Germline trimming cut 4 bases from V and 7 bases from J; bases unmatched to any gene: 15. Germline V gives CDR1 SQVTM, CDR2 ANQGSEA. The CDR3 nucleotides read TGCAGCGTTGGCCCACCCGAGCCGGGAGGGGGGAATGAGCAGTTCTTC. Translation: CSVGPPEPGGGNEQFF.

This chain links TRBV7-2 with TRBJ2-5, with TRBD1 matching 8 bases. Germline V gene sequence: CDR1 SGHTA, CDR2 FQGNSA. Unmatched junction bases numbered 4, after V lost 0 bases and J lost 4 bases. The CDR3 sequence is 15 residues long. CDR3 in amino acids: CASSLALGQGETQYF. For the CDR3, the DNA is TGTGCCAGCAGCTTAGCGCTCGGACAGGGAGAGACCCAGTACTTC.